The text below deals with one TCR beta chain. The data derive from a study of PD-L1 blockade in urothelial cancer. Overall study: The number of prior chemotherapy regimens per patient was 0 to 3.

Assay used: immunoSEQ multiplex PCR; TCRdb lists only in-frame clones, some missing. This table has 95,000 to 150,000 clones, about 83% appearing once. Time point indicated: peripheral blood 6 weeks after treatment start. Patients yielded 1 to 8 samples each, pretreatment and on-treatment. There are 16 residues in the CDR3. Germline CDR1 reads KGHSH; CDR2 reads LQKENI. V shed 3 bases, J shed 4 bases, and the junction held 10 bases outside the gene matches. V usage is TRBV18 and J usage is TRBJ2-5; the match to TRBD1 covers 8 bases. Sequencing was performed on PBMCs, taken around atezolizumab (anti-PD-L1) treatment. The TCR originated in a man in his fifties with urothelial cancer. The CDR3, as DNA: TGTGCCAGCTCACCCTCAACCTGGACAGGGCGAGAGACCCAGTACTTC. Its protein is CASSPSTWTGRETQYF.